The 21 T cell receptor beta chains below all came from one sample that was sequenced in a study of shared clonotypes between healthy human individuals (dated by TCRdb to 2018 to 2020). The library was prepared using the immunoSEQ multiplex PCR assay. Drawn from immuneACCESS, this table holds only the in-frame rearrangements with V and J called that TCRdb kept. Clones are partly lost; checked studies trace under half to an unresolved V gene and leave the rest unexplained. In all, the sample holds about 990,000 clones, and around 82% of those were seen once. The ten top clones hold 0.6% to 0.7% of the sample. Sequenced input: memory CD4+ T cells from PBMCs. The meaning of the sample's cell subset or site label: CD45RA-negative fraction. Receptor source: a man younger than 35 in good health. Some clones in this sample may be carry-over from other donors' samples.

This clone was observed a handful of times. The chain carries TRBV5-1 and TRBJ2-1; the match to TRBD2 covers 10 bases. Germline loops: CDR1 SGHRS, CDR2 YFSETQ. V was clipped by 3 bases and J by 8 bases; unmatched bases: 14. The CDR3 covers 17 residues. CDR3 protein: CASSSSQGSGRFDEQFF. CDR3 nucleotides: TGCGCCAGCAGCTCCTCCCAGGGTAGCGGGAGGTTCGATGAGCAGTTCTTC.

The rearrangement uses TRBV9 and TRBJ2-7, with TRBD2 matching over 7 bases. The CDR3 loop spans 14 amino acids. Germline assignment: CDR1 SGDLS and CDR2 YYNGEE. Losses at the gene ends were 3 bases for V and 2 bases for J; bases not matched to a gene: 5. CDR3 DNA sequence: TGTGCCAGCAGCGAGCTAGCGGAGCCCTACGAGCAGTACTTC. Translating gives CASSELAEPYEQYF.

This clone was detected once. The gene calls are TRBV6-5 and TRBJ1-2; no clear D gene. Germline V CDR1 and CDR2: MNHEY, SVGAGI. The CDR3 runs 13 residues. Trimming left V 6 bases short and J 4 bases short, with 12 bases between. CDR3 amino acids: CASRAGVSYGYTF. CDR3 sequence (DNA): TGTGCCAGCAGGGCTGGCGTTAGCTATGGCTACACCTTC.

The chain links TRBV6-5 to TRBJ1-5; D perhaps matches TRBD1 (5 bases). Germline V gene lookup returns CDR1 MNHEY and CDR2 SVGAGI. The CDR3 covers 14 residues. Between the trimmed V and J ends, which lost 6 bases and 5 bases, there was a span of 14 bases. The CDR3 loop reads CASSDRGVHQPQHF. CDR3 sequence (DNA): TGTGCCAGCAGCGACCGGGGGGTTCATCAGCCCCAGCATTTT.

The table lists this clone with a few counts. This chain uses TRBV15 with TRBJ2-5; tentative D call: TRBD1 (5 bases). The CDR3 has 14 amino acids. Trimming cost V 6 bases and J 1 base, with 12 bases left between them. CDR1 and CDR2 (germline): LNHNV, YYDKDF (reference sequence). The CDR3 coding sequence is TGTGCCACCAGACAGACAGTAGCCCAAGAGACCCAGTACTTC. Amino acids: CATRQTVAQETQYF.

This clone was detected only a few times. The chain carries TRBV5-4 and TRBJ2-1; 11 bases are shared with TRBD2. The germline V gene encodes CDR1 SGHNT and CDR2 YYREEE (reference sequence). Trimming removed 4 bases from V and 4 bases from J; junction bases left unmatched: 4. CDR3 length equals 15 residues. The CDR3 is CASSAGLAGYNEQFF. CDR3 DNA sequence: TGTGCCAGCAGCGCCGGACTAGCGGGTTACAATGAGCAGTTCTTC.

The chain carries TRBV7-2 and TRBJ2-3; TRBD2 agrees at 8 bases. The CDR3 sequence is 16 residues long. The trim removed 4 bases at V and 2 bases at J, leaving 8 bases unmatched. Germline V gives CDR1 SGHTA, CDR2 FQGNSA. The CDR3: CASSSRAGGHTDTQYF. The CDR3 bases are TGTGCCAGCAGCTCCCGCGCGGGGGGCCACACAGATACGCAGTATTTT. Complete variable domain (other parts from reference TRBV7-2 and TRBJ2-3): GAGVSQSPSNKVTEKGKDVELRCDPISGHTALYWYRQSLGQGLEFLIYFQGNSAPDKSGLPSDRFSAERTGGSVSTLTIQRTQQEDSAVYLCASSSRAGGHTDTQYFGPGTRLTVL.

The CDR3 DNA sequence: TGCGCCAGCAGCCAAGTACCTAGCGTAATGAATGAGCAGTTCTTC. This encodes CASSQVPSVMNEQFF. The chain recombines TRBV4-1 with TRBJ2-1; TRBD2 is a possible D gene (6 bases). CDR1 and CDR2 from the germline V gene are MGHRA and YSYEKL. The ends were cut back, 1 base at V and 7 bases at J, with 14 bases in the middle. CDR3 length: 15 amino acids.

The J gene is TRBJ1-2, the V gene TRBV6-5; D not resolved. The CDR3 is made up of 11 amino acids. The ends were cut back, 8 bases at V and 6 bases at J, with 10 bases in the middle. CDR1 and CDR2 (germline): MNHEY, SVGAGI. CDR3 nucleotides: TGTGCCAGCGTGGCAGATGATGGCTACACCTTC. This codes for CASVADDGYTF.

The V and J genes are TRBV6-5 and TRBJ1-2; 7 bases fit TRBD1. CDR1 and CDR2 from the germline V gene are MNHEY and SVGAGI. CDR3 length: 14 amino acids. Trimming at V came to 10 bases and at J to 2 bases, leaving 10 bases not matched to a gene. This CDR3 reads CATKSPTGNYGYTF. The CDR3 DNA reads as TGTGCCACTAAATCTCCGACAGGGAACTATGGCTACACCTTC.

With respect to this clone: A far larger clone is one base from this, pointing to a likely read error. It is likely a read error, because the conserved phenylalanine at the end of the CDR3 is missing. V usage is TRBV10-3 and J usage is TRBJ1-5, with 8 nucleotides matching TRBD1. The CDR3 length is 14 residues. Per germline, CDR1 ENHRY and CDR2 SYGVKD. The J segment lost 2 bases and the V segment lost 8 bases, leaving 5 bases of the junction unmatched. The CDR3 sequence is CAIAGQGGNQPQHL. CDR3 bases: TGTGCCATCGCCGGACAGGGCGGCAATCAGCCCCAGCATCTT.

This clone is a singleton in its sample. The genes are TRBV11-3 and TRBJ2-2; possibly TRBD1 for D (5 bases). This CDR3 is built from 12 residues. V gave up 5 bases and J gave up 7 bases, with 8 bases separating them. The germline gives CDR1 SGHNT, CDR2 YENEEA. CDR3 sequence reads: CASSQGVGELFF. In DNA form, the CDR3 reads TGTGCCAGCAGCCAAGGGGTCGGGGAGCTGTTTTTT.

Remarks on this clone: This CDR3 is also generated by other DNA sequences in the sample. The CDR3 DNA is TGTGCCAGCAGTCCCTTATCCGCAGGACAGAACACTGAAGCTTTCTTT. This sequence encodes CASSPLSAGQNTEAFF. V gene TRBV27 combines with J gene TRBJ1-1; D might be TRBD1 (5 bases). The ends were cut back, 5 bases at V and 1 base at J, with 17 bases in the middle. Per germline, CDR1 MNHEY and CDR2 SMNVEV (reference sequence). CDR3 size: 16 residues.

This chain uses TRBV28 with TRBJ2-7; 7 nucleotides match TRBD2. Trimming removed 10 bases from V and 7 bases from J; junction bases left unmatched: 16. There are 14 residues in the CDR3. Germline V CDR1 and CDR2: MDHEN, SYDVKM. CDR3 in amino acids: CATGGLREVREQYF. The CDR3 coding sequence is TGTGCCACGGGGGGACTTAGGGAGGTGAGGGAGCAGTACTTC.

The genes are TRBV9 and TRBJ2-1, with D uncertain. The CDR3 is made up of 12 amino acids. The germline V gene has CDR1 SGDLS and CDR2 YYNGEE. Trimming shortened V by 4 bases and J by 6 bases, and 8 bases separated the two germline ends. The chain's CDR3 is CASSRPSNEQFF. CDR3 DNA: TGTGCCAGCAGCCGACCGTCCAATGAGCAGTTCTTC. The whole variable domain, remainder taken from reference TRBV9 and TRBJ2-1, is DSGVTQTPKHLITATGQRVTLRCSPRSGDLSVYWYQQSLDQGLQFLIQYYNGEERAKGNILERFSAQQFPDLHSELNLSSLELGDSALYFCASSRPSNEQFFGPGTRLTVL.

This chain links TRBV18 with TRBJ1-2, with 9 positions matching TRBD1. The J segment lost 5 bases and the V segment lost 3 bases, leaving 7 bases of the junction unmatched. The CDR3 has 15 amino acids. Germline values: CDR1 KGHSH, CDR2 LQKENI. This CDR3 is CASSPYRTGEYGYTF. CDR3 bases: TGTGCCAGCTCACCCTATAGGACAGGGGAATATGGCTACACCTTC.

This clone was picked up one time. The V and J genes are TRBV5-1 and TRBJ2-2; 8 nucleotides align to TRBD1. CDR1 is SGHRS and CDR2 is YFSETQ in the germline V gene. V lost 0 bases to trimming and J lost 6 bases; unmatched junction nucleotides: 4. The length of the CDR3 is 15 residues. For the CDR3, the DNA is TGCGCCAGCAGCTTGGTACAGGGGGGCGCCGGGGAGCTGTTTTTT. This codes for CASSLVQGGAGELFF. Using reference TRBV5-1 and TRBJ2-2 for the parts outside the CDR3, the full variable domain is KAGVTQTPRYLIKTRGQQVTLSCSPISGHRSVSWYQQTPGQGLQFLFEYFSETQRNKGNFPGRFSGRQFSNSRSEMNVSTLELGDSALYLCASSLVQGGAGELFFGEGSRLTVL.

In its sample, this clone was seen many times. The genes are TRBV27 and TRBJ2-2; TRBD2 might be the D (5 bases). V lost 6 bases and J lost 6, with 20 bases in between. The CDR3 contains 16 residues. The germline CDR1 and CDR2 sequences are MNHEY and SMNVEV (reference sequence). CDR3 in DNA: TGTGCCAGCAGCAAGGGTCTAGCTTCAGGCCCCGGGGAGCTGTTTTTT. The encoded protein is CASSKGLASGPGELFF.

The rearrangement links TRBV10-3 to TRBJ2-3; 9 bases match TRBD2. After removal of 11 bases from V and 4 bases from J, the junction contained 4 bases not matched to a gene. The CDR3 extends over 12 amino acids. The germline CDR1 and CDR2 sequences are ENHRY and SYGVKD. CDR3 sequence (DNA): TGTGCCGCAGCGGGAGGCCCAGATACGCAGTATTTT. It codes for CAAAGGPDTQYF.

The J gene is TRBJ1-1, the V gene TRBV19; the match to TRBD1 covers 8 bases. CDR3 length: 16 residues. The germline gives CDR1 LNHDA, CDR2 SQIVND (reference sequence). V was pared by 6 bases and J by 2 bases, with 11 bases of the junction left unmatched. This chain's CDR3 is CASRRDRGGGNTEAFF. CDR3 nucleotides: TGTGCCAGTAGGAGAGACAGGGGAGGAGGAAACACTGAAGCTTTCTTT.

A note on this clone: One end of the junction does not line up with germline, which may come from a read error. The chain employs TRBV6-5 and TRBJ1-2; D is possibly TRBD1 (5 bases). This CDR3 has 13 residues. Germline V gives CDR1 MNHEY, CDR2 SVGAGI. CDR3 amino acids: CASSSREAYGYAF. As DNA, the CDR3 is TGTGCCAGCAGCTCCAGGGAAGCCTATGGCTACGCCTTC.